What follows are 26 T cell receptor beta chains derived from one specimen sequenced in a study of cytomegalovirus exposure and HLA in healthy donors. The PCR had 60 Vbeta and 13 Jbeta primers. Here immunoSEQ multiplex PCR was the method, and the copy in TCRdb shows in-frame clones only, minus some. This table holds 200,000 to 250,000 clones, about 80% found once. The specimen was PBMCs. The source of these receptors is a woman in her sixties in good health and CMV-seropositive.

The CDR3 bases are TGTGCCAGCAGGGTCCGGGATTCTGAAGCTTTCTTT. It codes for CASRVRDSEAFF. This chain connects TRBV6-6 to TRBJ1-1; D gene ambiguous. The CDR3 has 12 residues. From germline, CDR1 is MNHNY and CDR2 SVGAGI (reference sequence). Trimming left V 6 bases short and J 6 bases short, with 11 bases between.

The chain joins TRBV6-5 to TRBJ1-2; D not certain. V was trimmed by 1 base and J by 4 bases, leaving 13 bases between them. The CDR3 is made up of 15 amino acids. Germline-derived CDR1 and CDR2 are MNHEY and SVGAGI. DNA for the CDR3: TGTGCCAGCAGTTACTTGAAGGGAGGACGCTATGGCTACACCTTC. Its translation: CASSYLKGGRYGYTF.

The chain is built from TRBV27 and TRBJ2-7; D possibly corresponds to TRBD2 (6 bases). CDR3 size: 15 residues. Per the germline V gene, CDR1 is MNHEY and CDR2 is SMNVEV (reference sequence). V was clipped by 5 bases and J by 7 bases, with 21 bases between them. The CDR3 here is CASSARGSGSLEQYF. CDR3 nucleotide sequence: TGTGCCAGCAGTGCCCGGGGTAGCGGCTCGCTGGAGCAGTACTTC.

The chain combines TRBV6-1 with TRBJ1-5; the D gene is possibly TRBD1 (6 bases). The germline V gene has CDR1 MNHNS and CDR2 SASEGT. CDR3 size: 14 residues. V lost 1 base and J lost 6, with 10 bases in between. This CDR3 reads CASSEGAGVQPQHF. CDR3 coding DNA: TGTGCCAGCAGTGAAGGGGCAGGGGTTCAGCCCCAGCATTTT.

This clone has only a few counts. The V and J genes are TRBV11-1 and TRBJ2-1, with TRBD2 identical over 10 bases. Germline V gene sequence: CDR1 SGHAT, CDR2 FQDESV (reference sequence). The CDR3 extends over 16 amino acids. V was pared by 1 base and J by 7 bases, with 7 bases of the junction left unmatched. This chain's CDR3 is CASSLGPSGSGNEQFF. DNA of the CDR3: TGTGCCAGCAGCTTAGGCCCTAGCGGGAGTGGTAATGAGCAGTTCTTC.

This clone has more than one count but fewer than ten. This sequence joins TRBV25-1 and TRBJ2-2; D is ambiguous. V lost 2 bases and J 5 bases, leaving 15 bases between the germline ends. Germline V gene sequence: CDR1 MGHDK, CDR2 SYGVNS. CDR3 length equals 16 residues. The CDR3, as DNA: TGTGCCAGCAGTGAAGCCCCAGGTACTCGGACCGGGGAGCTGTTTTTT. Protein: CASSEAPGTRTGELFF.

The chain uses TRBV9 and TRBJ2-6; a possible D gene is TRBD1 (6 bases). V lost 1 base and J 0 bases, leaving 11 bases between the germline ends. Germline-derived CDR1 and CDR2 are SGDLS and YYNGEE. The CDR3 is 17 residues long. The CDR3: CASSVPGQLSGANVLTF. In nucleotides, the CDR3 is TGTGCCAGCAGCGTACCGGGACAACTCTCTGGGGCCAACGTCCTGACTTTC.

This clone has only a few counts. The chain has TRBV11-2 and TRBJ2-2, with TRBD1 as a possible D gene (6 bases). V lost 3 bases, J lost 4 bases, and 12 bases lay in between. In germline, CDR1 is SGHAT, CDR2 FQNNGV. This CDR3 is built from 15 residues. CDR3 sequence (DNA): TGTGCCAGCAGCTTTTGGGGGCAAGCCACCGGGGAGCTGTTTTTT. Amino acid sequence: CASSFWGQATGELFF.

This chain uses TRBV29-1 with TRBJ2-3; 9 nucleotides line up with TRBD2. This CDR3 has 13 residues. Germline assignment: CDR1 SQVTM and CDR2 ANQGSEA. The V and J ends lost 3 bases and 5 bases, in that order; junction bases with no gene match: 3. The CDR3 DNA follows: TGCAGCGTTGATGTACTAGCGGGAGATACGCAGTATTTT. It translates to CSVDVLAGDTQYF.

The chain combines TRBV14 with TRBJ2-1; tentatively, D is TRBD2 (5 bases). Germline assignment: CDR1 SGHDN and CDR2 FVKESK. Trimming removed 4 bases at V and 0 bases at J, with 10 bases between. There are 15 residues in the CDR3. The CDR3 sequence: CASSPSLSSYNEQFF. For the CDR3, the DNA is TGTGCCAGCAGCCCTAGCCTTAGCTCCTACAATGAGCAGTTCTTC.

This chain connects TRBV7-3 to TRBJ2-2; 10 bases line up with TRBD1. CDR1 and CDR2 (germline): SGHTA, FQGTGA. The CDR3 covers 17 residues. J was trimmed by 6 bases and V by 5 bases; bases with no gene match: 12. DNA of the CDR3: TGTGCCAGCAGCCCCGTCCCCGGGACAGGGGCGTCCGGGGAGCTGTTTTTT. This sequence encodes CASSPVPGTGASGELFF.

The CDR3 nucleotides read TGTGCCAGCAGCCAAGGGGCAGATACGCAGTATTTT. This sequence encodes CASSQGADTQYF. The chain carries TRBV7-9 and TRBJ2-3; the D gene is possibly TRBD1 (5 bases). CDR1 is SEHNR, CDR2 FQNEAQ, per germline (reference sequence). V dropped 5 bases and J dropped 4 bases, with 7 bases sitting between them. This CDR3 comprises 12 residues.

This clone was observed a single time. The chain links TRBV19 to TRBJ1-5, with a tentative D call TRBD1 (5 bases). CDR1 is LNHDA and CDR2 is SQIVND in the germline V gene (reference sequence). The ends were cut back, 4 bases at V and 0 bases at J, with 10 bases in the middle. CDR3 length: 15 residues. This CDR3 reads CASSTTVTSNQPQHF. The CDR3 nucleotides read TGTGCCAGTAGTACGACAGTTACTAGCAATCAGCCCCAGCATTTT.

V usage is TRBV6-5 and J usage is TRBJ2-1; 12 bases fit TRBD2. There are 14 residues in the CDR3. Germline CDR1 reads MNHEY; CDR2 reads SVGAGI. The junction had 6 bases not matched to a gene; V was cut back by 8 bases and J by 7 bases. DNA for the CDR3: TGTGCCAGCGCAGTTCTAGCGGGGGGGAATGAGCAGTTCTTC. It yields the protein CASAVLAGGNEQFF.

The V and J genes are TRBV28 and TRBJ2-3; 10 bases match TRBD1. Trimming removed 10 bases from V and 3 bases from J; junction bases left unmatched: 4. This CDR3 has 13 residues. CDR1 and CDR2 from the germline V gene are MDHEN and SYDVKM. CDR3: CATRDRGTDTQYF. CDR3 DNA: TGTGCCACCCGGGACAGGGGAACAGATACGCAGTATTTT.

The rearrangement links TRBV27 to TRBJ1-2; D ambiguous. This CDR3 is built from 13 residues. Trimming left V 3 bases short and J 4 bases short, with 9 bases between. Per germline, CDR1 MNHEY and CDR2 SMNVEV (reference sequence). CDR3 nucleotides: TGTGCCAGCAGTTTCGGGGTGGCCTATGGCTACACCTTC. Translating gives CASSFGVAYGYTF.

This chain connects TRBV2 to TRBJ1-4; D gene unclear. The CDR3 is made up of 13 amino acids. CDR1 and CDR2 (germline): SNHLY, FYNNEI. V shed 7 bases and J shed 4 bases, with 10 bases lying between them. The CDR3 nucleotides are TGTGCCAGCAAGTCACAGTTTAATGAAAAACTGTTTTTT. It specifies CASKSQFNEKLFF. Combining the CDR3 with reference TRBV2 and TRBJ1-4 gives the whole variable domain EPEVTQTPSHQVTQMGQEVILRCVPISNHLYFYWYRQILGQKVEFLVSFYNNEISEKSEIFDDQFSVERPDGSNFTLKIRSTKLEDSAMYFCASKSQFNEKLFFGSGTQLSVL.

V usage is TRBV25-1 and J usage is TRBJ2-1; possibly TRBD1 for D (5 bases). Germline CDR1 MGHDK, CDR2 SYGVNS. This CDR3 spans 11 amino acids. V lost 9 bases to trimming and J lost 14 bases, with 17 bases between them. CDR3 in amino acids: CASLFRSTEFF. Here the CDR3 DNA reads TGTGCCAGTCTTTTCCGGTCGACAGAGTTCTTC.

The J gene is TRBJ2-2, the V gene TRBV9; D is possibly TRBD1 (5 bases). The CDR3 has 13 amino acids. The V end lost 4 bases, the J end lost 6 bases, and 10 bases lay between the germline ends. CDR1 is SGDLS, CDR2 YYNGEE, per germline. CDR3 protein: CASSSQGAGELFF. CDR3 nucleotide sequence: TGTGCCAGCAGCTCGCAGGGTGCCGGGGAGCTGTTTTTT. Drawing the rest from reference TRBV9 and TRBJ2-2, the complete variable domain is DSGVTQTPKHLITATGQRVTLRCSPRSGDLSVYWYQQSLDQGLQFLIQYYNGEERAKGNILERFSAQQFPDLHSELNLSSLELGDSALYFCASSSQGAGELFFGEGSRLTVL.

The chain employs TRBV11-2 and TRBJ1-1, with D hard to call. The ends were cut back, 1 base at V and 5 bases at J, with 14 bases in the middle. There are 15 residues in the CDR3. Germline values: CDR1 SGHAT, CDR2 FQNNGV. CDR3 loop: CASSLASPLRTEAFF. CDR3 sequence (DNA): TGTGCCAGCAGCTTAGCCAGCCCCCTGAGGACTGAAGCTTTCTTT.

J is TRBJ2-5 and V is TRBV7-9; 12 nucleotides line up with TRBD1. Germline V gene sequence: CDR1 SEHNR, CDR2 FQNEAQ (reference sequence). The CDR3 runs to 14 residues. J gave up 5 bases and V 5 bases, and 3 bases lay outside the gene matches. Here the CDR3 reads CASSGDRGLETQYF. In nucleotides, the CDR3 is TGTGCCAGCAGCGGGGACAGGGGGCTTGAGACCCAGTACTTC.

The chain couples TRBV6-5 to TRBJ1-1, with TRBD1 as a possible D gene (6 bases). Germline V gene sequence: CDR1 MNHEY, CDR2 SVGAGI. Trimming stripped 2 bases from V and 3 bases from J, with 13 bases between. The CDR3 consists of 15 residues. DNA of the CDR3: TGTGCCAGCAGTTACCTACAGGGAGTTCACACTGAAGCTTTCTTT. This sequence encodes CASSYLQGVHTEAFF.

This clone showed up just once. This chain links TRBV19 with TRBJ2-7, with TRBD1 matching 10 bases. This CDR3 spans 16 amino acids. Trimming took 3 bases from V and 4 from J; bases not matched to a gene: 9. Germline V CDR1 and CDR2: LNHDA, SQIVND (reference sequence). CDR3 coding DNA: TGTGCCAGTAGTATCATCCCGGGACAGGGGAGGTACGAGCAGTACTTC. This codes for CASSIIPGQGRYEQYF. Looking up the rest from reference TRBV19 and TRBJ2-7 gives the full variable domain: DGGITQSPKYLFRKEGQNVTLSCEQNLNHDAMYWYRQDPGQGLRLIYYSQIVNDFQKGDIAEGYSVSREKKESFPLTVTSAQKNPTAFYLCASSIIPGQGRYEQYFGPGTRLTVT.

The chain is built from TRBV10-3 and TRBJ2-7, with 7 bases aligning to TRBD1. Looked up from germline, CDR1 is ENHRY and CDR2 is SYGVKD. The CDR3 is made up of 12 amino acids. The V gene end was trimmed by 7 bases and the J gene end by 3 bases; junction bases not matched to a gene: 3. The CDR3 nucleotides are TGTGCCATCAACGCAGGGGGCTACGAGCAGTACTTC. This gives the protein CAINAGGYEQYF.

This clone was counted a few times. The chain has TRBV29-1 and TRBJ2-3; the match to TRBD2 covers 8 bases. Per germline, CDR1 SQVTM and CDR2 ANQGSEA. Germline trimming cut 5 bases from V and 5 bases from J; bases unmatched to any gene: 3. CDR3 length: 12 residues. The chain's CDR3 is CSVRREGDTQYF. CDR3 bases: TGCAGCGTTCGCCGGGAGGGAGATACGCAGTATTTT.

The V gene is TRBV10-3, the J gene TRBJ2-7; 8 nucleotides agree with TRBD2. The CDR3 is 15 residues long. Germline V gene lookup returns CDR1 ENHRY and CDR2 SYGVKD. V lost 9 bases, J lost 3 bases, and 13 bases stayed unmatched. Here the CDR3 reads CAMGLEGSVGYEQYF. CDR3 coding DNA: TGTGCCATGGGACTAGAGGGGTCGGTTGGCTACGAGCAGTACTTC.